This entry features one T cell receptor beta chain sequence. At least ten counts were recorded for this clonotype. This clone's antigen is unknown. The input lacks base qualities; no much larger clone sits a single base away. These data originate in a study of response to subunit inactivated influenza vaccine (dated by TCRdb to 2016 to 2018). Background for the entire study: To follow how T cells responded to a trivalent subunit inactivated influenza vaccine, the researchers relied on deep quantitative profiling of the T cell receptor repertoire. Here is what the overall study found, with its caveats: The authors proposed that each seasonal influenza vaccination may bring in only a limited number of new T cells.

CDR1 and CDR2 were assigned from the germline V gene as MDHEN and SYDVKM. Between the V and J ends, shortened by 6 bases and 4 bases respectively, the junction contains 28 bases. The CDR3 starts with the cysteine, ends with the phenylalanine, and has 18 residues. Kept here is only the CDR3 DNA, which spans 54 bases and is read in frame from base 1. Libraries were constructed by RT-PCR. TCRdb names Illumina HiSeq 2500 as the instrument used. The public reads were quality trimmed at Q25 with fastp and then assembled into clones with MiXCR by TCRdb, keeping productive beta chains. Rows matching on CDR3 protein sequence are summarized as one entry with the most common DNA and genes. In this sample the table shows fewer than 600,000 distinct CDR3 sequences, more than 7% of which occur a single time. In total, the top ten clones hold about 12% of the sample.

This TCR was sampled from a man between 50 and 75 years old who received an inactivated influenza vaccine. Donor details come from another sample of the same person, matched by shared clones. The sample was PBMCs from blood, taken less than 25 months after vaccination. This chain joins TRBV28 to TRBJ2-7; the D gene cannot be named for sure. The encoded CDR3 is CASSPNGGPPSKAYEQYF. In nucleotides, the sequence is TGTGCCAGCAGCCCAAACGGCGGCCCCCCCTCGAAAGCTTACGAGCAGTACTTC. Reference TRBV28 and TRBJ2-7 genes cover what lies past the CDR3, so the full variable domain is DVKVTQSSRYLVKRTGEKVFLECVQDMDHENMFWYRQDPGLGLRLIYFSYDVKMKEKGDIPEGYSVSREKKERFSLILESASTNQTSMYLCASSPNGGPPSKAYEQYFGPGTRLTVT.